Shown below are 4 T cell receptor beta chains from a single sample sequenced in a study of blood T cell repertoires in COVID-19. Repertoires were generated with immunoSEQ multiplex PCR, while TCRdb's copy carries only in-frame clones and drops some. The repertoire consists of approximately 98,000 clones, with about 80% occurring once and the leading ten covering approximately 4%. Sequenced material: peripheral blood. These receptors came from a man in his fifties or sixties with acute or convalescent COVID-19.

The chain is built from TRBV30 and TRBJ1-1; D remains unclear. The V end lost 5 bases, the J end lost 0 bases, and 10 bases lay between the germline ends. The germline CDR1 and CDR2 sequences are GTSNPN and SVGIG (reference sequence). This CDR3 contains 13 residues. The CDR3 loop is CAWGFELNTEAFF. Written as DNA, the CDR3 is TGTGCCTGGGGATTCGAGCTGAACACTGAAGCTTTCTTT.

CDR3 nucleotide sequence: TGTGCCTGGAGTGGACCCGGGACAAGCTATGGCTACACCTTC. Translated, it gives CAWSGPGTSYGYTF. The rearrangement links TRBV30 to TRBJ1-2; maybe TRBD1 (6 bases). This CDR3 comprises 14 residues. The germline CDR1 and CDR2 sequences are GTSNPN and SVGIG (reference sequence). Trimming took off 1 base at V and 4 bases at J, with 13 bases between the two ends.

The chain joins TRBV14 to TRBJ1-2; no clear D gene. The CDR3 loop spans 14 amino acids. V gave up 1 base and J gave up 7 bases, with 13 bases separating them. Looked up from germline, CDR1 is SGHDN and CDR2 is FVKESK. CDR3 bases: TGTGCCAGCAGCCAAGCAGCGGAAATAGGTGGCTACACCTTC. This gives the protein CASSQAAEIGGYTF.

This chain links TRBV10-1 with TRBJ2-7; no clear D gene. Germline CDR1 WNHNN, CDR2 SYGVQD (reference sequence). The CDR3 loop spans 16 amino acids. V lost 8 bases, J lost 5 bases, and 25 bases lay in between. The CDR3 reads CASPLFRLTLADEQYF. CDR3 coding DNA: TGCGCCAGCCCCCTGTTCCGCCTGACCCTCGCGGACGAGCAGTACTTC.